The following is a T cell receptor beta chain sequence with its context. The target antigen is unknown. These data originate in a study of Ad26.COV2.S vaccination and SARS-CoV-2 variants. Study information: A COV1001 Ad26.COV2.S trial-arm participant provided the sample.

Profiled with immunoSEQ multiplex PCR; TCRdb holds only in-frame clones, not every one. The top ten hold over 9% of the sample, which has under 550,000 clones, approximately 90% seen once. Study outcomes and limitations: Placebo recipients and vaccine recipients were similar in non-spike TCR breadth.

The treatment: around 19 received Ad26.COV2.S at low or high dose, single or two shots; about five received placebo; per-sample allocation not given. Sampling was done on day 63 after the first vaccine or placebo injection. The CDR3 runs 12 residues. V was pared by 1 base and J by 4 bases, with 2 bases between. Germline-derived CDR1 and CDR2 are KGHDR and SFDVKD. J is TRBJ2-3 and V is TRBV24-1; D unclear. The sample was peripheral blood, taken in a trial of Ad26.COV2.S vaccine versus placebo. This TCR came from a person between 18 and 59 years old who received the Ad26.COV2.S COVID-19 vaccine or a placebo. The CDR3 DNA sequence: TGTGCCACCAGTGATTTATCAGATACGCAGTATTTT. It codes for CATSDLSDTQYF.